This T cell receptor (beta chain) was observed in a study of T cells after yellow fever vaccination. General study findings and limits: Primary-vaccination clones mostly resurfaced post-booster (under 98% CD4, approximately 89% CD8).

A single count supports this clonotype. The antigen is undetermined. TCRdb passed the 5' RACE reads through MiXCR, listing each CDR3 protein once. This table holds 100,000 to 150,000 distinct CDR3 sequences, 13% to 15% found once. CDR1 is SGHTA, CDR2 FQGNSA, per germline. V was clipped by 7 bases and J by 0 bases, with 12 bases between them. This CDR3 comprises 15 residues. The TCR originated in a man aged 18 to 35 who received the YFV17D yellow fever vaccine. The rearrangement links TRBV7-2 to TRBJ2-2; no reliable D call. Sequencing was performed on CD8+ T cells sorted from PBMCs, taken 5 days after the yellow fever booster vaccination. Here the CDR3 DNA reads TGTGCCAGCAAAACAGAGATCGCGAACACCGGGGAGCTGTTTTTT. Its protein is CASKTEIANTGELFF.